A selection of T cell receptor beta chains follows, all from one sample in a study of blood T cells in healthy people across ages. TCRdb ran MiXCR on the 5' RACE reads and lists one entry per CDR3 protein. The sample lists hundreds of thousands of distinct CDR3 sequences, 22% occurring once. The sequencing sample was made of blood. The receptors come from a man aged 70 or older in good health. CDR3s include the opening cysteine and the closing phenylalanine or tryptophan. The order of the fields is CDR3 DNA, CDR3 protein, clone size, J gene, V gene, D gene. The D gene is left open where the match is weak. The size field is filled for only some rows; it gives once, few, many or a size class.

CDR3nt: TGTGCCAGCAGCCAAGTTGGCGGGTACGAGCAGTACTTC
CDR3aa: CASSQVGGYEQYF
abundance: .
j_gene: TRBJ2-7
v_gene: TRBV3-1
d_gene: .

CDR3nt: TGTGCCTGGAGTGCCGACAGGGGCTATGGCTACACCTTC
CDR3aa: CAWSADRGYGYTF
abundance: few
j_gene: TRBJ1-2
v_gene: TRBV30
d_gene: TRBD1

CDR3nt: TGCAGCGTTGGCAGGGTCAACAACAATGAGCAGTTCTTC
CDR3aa: CSVGRVNNNEQFF
abundance: .
j_gene: TRBJ2-1
v_gene: TRBV29-1
d_gene: .

CDR3nt: TGCGCCAGCAGCTCGGACGGACCTCATTCACCCCTCCACTTT
CDR3aa: CASSSDGPHSPLHF
abundance: .
j_gene: TRBJ1-6
v_gene: TRBV5-1
d_gene: .

CDR3nt: TGTGCCAGCAGCTTAGTTCTGGCTTTCTTT
CDR3aa: CASSLVLAFF
abundance: few
j_gene: TRBJ1-1
v_gene: TRBV7-9
d_gene: .

CDR3nt: TGTGCCAGCAGCTTGCGCGGAAGTACCATGAACACTGAAGCTTTCTTT
CDR3aa: CASSLRGSTMNTEAFF
abundance: .
j_gene: TRBJ1-1
v_gene: TRBV5-6
d_gene: .

CDR3nt: TGCGCCAGCAGCGGACTGACTAGCTCAGATACGCAGTATTTT
CDR3aa: CASSGLTSSDTQYF
abundance: few
j_gene: TRBJ2-3
v_gene: TRBV5-1
d_gene: TRBD2

CDR3nt: TGTGCCAGCTCTTCGACTAGCGGGGGGGCAAGTGAGCAGTTCTTC
CDR3aa: CASSSTSGGASEQFF
abundance: few
j_gene: TRBJ2-1
v_gene: TRBV18
d_gene: TRBD2

CDR3nt: TGTGCCAGCAGCAGTAGTAGACTAGCGGGTCAGAAAAACATTCAGTACTTC
CDR3aa: CASSSSRLAGQKNIQYF
abundance: .
j_gene: TRBJ2-4
v_gene: TRBV7-2
d_gene: TRBD2

CDR3nt: TGTGCCAGCAGTCTCGGACGGTGGGCCATTCAGTACTTC
CDR3aa: CASSLGRWAIQYF
abundance: .
j_gene: TRBJ2-4
v_gene: TRBV12-3/TRBV12-4
d_gene: .

CDR3nt: TGTGCCAGCAGCTTAGTAGGGGGGCGCAACACTGAAGCTTTCTTT
CDR3aa: CASSLVGGRNTEAFF
abundance: .
j_gene: TRBJ1-1
v_gene: TRBV7-6
d_gene: .

CDR3nt: TGTGCCAGCAGTCTAGATTACGGGGGGGCCTTGCACAATGAGCAGTTCTTC
CDR3aa: CASSLDYGGALHNEQFF
abundance: .
j_gene: TRBJ2-1
v_gene: TRBV12-3/TRBV12-4
d_gene: TRBD2

CDR3nt: TGTGCCAGCATTGTCGGCGGATCGTCCTACGAGCAGTACTTC
CDR3aa: CASIVGGSSYEQYF
abundance: .
j_gene: TRBJ2-7
v_gene: TRBV28
d_gene: .

CDR3nt: TGTGCCAGCAGTTCAACAAAAGAGACCCAGTACTTC
CDR3aa: CASSSTKETQYF
abundance: many
j_gene: TRBJ2-5
v_gene: TRBV12-3/TRBV12-4
d_gene: .

CDR3nt: TGTGCCAGCACCCGTCGGGTGGAGACTGAAGCTTTCTTT
CDR3aa: CASTRRVETEAFF
abundance: few
j_gene: TRBJ1-1
v_gene: TRBV12-3/TRBV12-4
d_gene: .

CDR3nt: TGCGCCAGCAGCTTGGCCGGGACACCTAACTACGAGCAGTACTTC
CDR3aa: CASSLAGTPNYEQYF
abundance: .
j_gene: TRBJ2-7
v_gene: TRBV5-1
d_gene: .

CDR3nt: TGCGCCAGCGGAAGAATAGGGACCGGGGAGCTGTTTTTT
CDR3aa: CASGRIGTGELFF
abundance: .
j_gene: TRBJ2-2
v_gene: TRBV4-3
d_gene: .

CDR3nt: TGTGCCAGCAGTTTATTAGGGCGGACTAGCCTAAGCTCCTACAATGAGCAGTTCTTC
CDR3aa: CASSLLGRTSLSSYNEQFF
abundance: .
j_gene: TRBJ2-1
v_gene: TRBV28
d_gene: TRBD2

CDR3nt: TGTGCCAGCAGTTTCCGGGTTCACGAGCAGTACTTC
CDR3aa: CASSFRVHEQYF
abundance: .
j_gene: TRBJ2-7
v_gene: TRBV12-3/TRBV12-4
d_gene: .

CDR3nt: TGTGCCAGCAGTTTCCGAGTAGCGGGGTCGATCTCCTACGAGCAGTACTTC
CDR3aa: CASSFRVAGSISYEQYF
abundance: few
j_gene: TRBJ2-7
v_gene: TRBV27
d_gene: TRBD2

CDR3nt: TGCAGTGCTAGAGAGGCTAGCGGGGCCCAAGAGACCCAGTACTTC
CDR3aa: CSAREASGAQETQYF
abundance: once
j_gene: TRBJ2-5
v_gene: TRBV20-1
d_gene: TRBD2

CDR3nt: TGTGCCAGCAGCTTAAGCGGAGCGGGGGGGTCAGAGACCCAGTACTTC
CDR3aa: CASSLSGAGGSETQYF
abundance: few
j_gene: TRBJ2-5
v_gene: TRBV13
d_gene: TRBD2

CDR3nt: TGTGCCAGCAGAAATGACCCGGGAAGTAGCACCATATATTTT
CDR3aa: CASRNDPGSSTIYF
abundance: .
j_gene: TRBJ1-3
v_gene: TRBV12-3/TRBV12-4
d_gene: .

CDR3nt: TGTGCCAGCAGCTTTGGGGGGCCGTTTTACGAGCAGTACTTC
CDR3aa: CASSFGGPFYEQYF
abundance: few
j_gene: TRBJ2-7
v_gene: TRBV7-2
d_gene: .

CDR3nt: TGTGCCGGCAGCCTATTTAGTTCGTCCCTCAACACAGATACGCAGTATTTT
CDR3aa: CAGSLFSSSLNTDTQYF
abundance: .
j_gene: TRBJ2-3
v_gene: TRBV6-1
d_gene: .

CDR3nt: TGTGCCAGCAGCCACTCCCAAAGACGGACAGAAAACATTCAGTACTTC
CDR3aa: CASSHSQRRTENIQYF
abundance: few
j_gene: TRBJ2-4
v_gene: TRBV3-1
d_gene: .

CDR3nt: TGTGCCAGCATCGGCGAGAACACTGAAGCTTTCTTT
CDR3aa: CASIGENTEAFF
abundance: .
j_gene: TRBJ1-1
v_gene: TRBV2
d_gene: .

CDR3nt: TGTGCCAGCAGCTACGAGGACAGCGATGGGTTCTCTGGGGCCAACGTCCTGACTTTC
CDR3aa: CASSYEDSDGFSGANVLTF
abundance: few
j_gene: TRBJ2-6
v_gene: TRBV14
d_gene: .

CDR3nt: TGTGCCAGCAGCTGGGGCTCGGGGGTAGATCAGCCCCAGCATTTT
CDR3aa: CASSWGSGVDQPQHF
abundance: .
j_gene: TRBJ1-5
v_gene: TRBV7-9
d_gene: .

CDR3nt: TGCAGTGCTATAGCACCGCCACTGAACACAGATACGCAGTATTTT
CDR3aa: CSAIAPPLNTDTQYF
abundance: few
j_gene: TRBJ2-3
v_gene: TRBV20-1
d_gene: .

CDR3nt: TGTGCCAGCAGTACACGGACTAGCGGGGTCAAAGAGACCCAGTACTTC
CDR3aa: CASSTRTSGVKETQYF
abundance: .
j_gene: TRBJ2-5
v_gene: TRBV28
d_gene: TRBD2

CDR3nt: TGCAGTGCTAAAGGACAGCTTAGCAATCAGCCCCAGCATTTT
CDR3aa: CSAKGQLSNQPQHF
abundance: few
j_gene: TRBJ1-5
v_gene: TRBV20-1
d_gene: .

CDR3nt: TGTGCCAGCAGCTTGGACAGGGACGGGACCCAGTACTTC
CDR3aa: CASSLDRDGTQYF
abundance: .
j_gene: TRBJ2-5
v_gene: TRBV7-9
d_gene: TRBD1

CDR3nt: TGTGCCAGCAGCCCGCCGGGACTTGGAGATACGCAGTATTTT
CDR3aa: CASSPPGLGDTQYF
abundance: .
j_gene: TRBJ2-3
v_gene: TRBV11-2
d_gene: .

CDR3nt: TGTGCCAGCACCGGGACAGGTTTACAAGAGACCCAGTACTTC
CDR3aa: CASTGTGLQETQYF
abundance: .
j_gene: TRBJ2-5
v_gene: TRBV12-3/TRBV12-4
d_gene: TRBD1

CDR3nt: TGTGCCAGCAGCCGCGGGAGCATGACGTACGAGCAGTACTTC
CDR3aa: CASSRGSMTYEQYF
abundance: .
j_gene: TRBJ2-7
v_gene: TRBV5-6
d_gene: TRBD2

CDR3nt: TGCAGTGCTAGGGTCCCTGGGGCCAACGTCCTGACTTTC
CDR3aa: CSARVPGANVLTF
abundance: few
j_gene: TRBJ2-6
v_gene: TRBV20-1
d_gene: .